A single sample gave rise to the 14 T cell receptor beta chains below, sequenced in a study of early stage breast cancer tumors. The method was immunoSEQ multiplex PCR; TCRdb's version includes in-frame clones alone and lacks a portion of them. The sample lists 30,000 to 35,000 clones; 70% to 75% were seen once. Sequencing was done on a sample of blood. The receptor set was obtained from a person aged 40-50 years with breast cancer.

Written as DNA, the CDR3 is TGTGCCAGCAGGGAGCTAGCGGGAGATACGCAGTATTTT. Translating gives CASRELAGDTQYF. The chain links TRBV9 to TRBJ2-3, with 8 bases that match TRBD2. Trimming cost V 5 bases and J 5 bases; bases outside gene matches: 4. The CDR3 extends over 13 amino acids. The germline V gene has CDR1 SGDLS and CDR2 YYNGEE.

J is TRBJ2-4 and V is TRBV6-1; TRBD1 is a possible D gene (6 bases). This CDR3 has 14 amino acids. Germline V lookup: CDR1 MNHNS, CDR2 SASEGT. V dropped 3 bases and J dropped 6 bases, with 12 bases sitting between them. The CDR3 nucleotides are TGTGCCAGCAGTGACCCGGGACAAGTAAACATTCAGTACTTC. Amino acid sequence: CASSDPGQVNIQYF.

The genes are TRBV5-1 and TRBJ2-1; weak D call: TRBD1 (6 bases). Trimming cost V 1 base and J 2 bases, with 13 bases left between them. CDR3 length: 16 amino acids. CDR1 and CDR2 (germline): SGHRS, YFSETQ. Written as DNA, the CDR3 is TGCGCCAGCAGCTTGTCAGGGGCAAGGACCTACAATGAGCAGTTCTTC. Encoded protein: CASSLSGARTYNEQFF.

This sequence joins TRBV27 and TRBJ2-1, with 10 bases aligning to TRBD2. CDR3 size: 15 residues. The V and J ends lost 1 base and 5 bases, in that order; junction bases with no gene match: 2. CDR1 is MNHEY, CDR2 SMNVEV, per germline (reference sequence). This CDR3 is CASSLLAGGNNEQFF. CDR3 DNA: TGTGCCAGCAGTTTATTAGCGGGGGGCAACAATGAGCAGTTCTTC.

The V and J genes are TRBV19 and TRBJ1-1; no firm D call. The CDR3 contains 13 residues. V was cut by 6 bases and J by 4 bases, with 12 bases left in between. Germline loops: CDR1 LNHDA, CDR2 SQIVND (reference sequence). CDR3 DNA: TGTGCCAGTAGAAAAGGGTGGGGCACTGAAGCTTTCTTT. Its protein is CASRKGWGTEAFF.

The chain joins TRBV28 to TRBJ2-7; the D gene could be TRBD1 or TRBD2 (5 bases each). V gave up 8 bases and J gave up 13 bases, with 18 bases separating them. The CDR3 length is 11 residues. Germline V gives CDR1 MDHEN, CDR2 SYDVKM. This CDR3 reads CASGSPEGLYF. The CDR3 bases are TGTGCCAGCGGCTCCCCCGAGGGGCTTTACTTC.

The chain carries TRBV5-1 and TRBJ2-2; 10 bases agree with TRBD2. Germline V gives CDR1 SGHRS, CDR2 YFSETQ. The length of the CDR3 is 18 residues. V shed 0 bases, J shed 1 base, and the junction held 6 bases outside the gene matches. DNA for the CDR3: TGCGCCAGCAGCTTGGCTGGGACTAGCGCCGAGAACACCGGGGAGCTGTTTTTT. Its protein is CASSLAGTSAENTGELFF. The variable domain in full, completed from reference TRBV5-1 and TRBJ2-2, reads KAGVTQTPRYLIKTRGQQVTLSCSPISGHRSVSWYQQTPGQGLQFLFEYFSETQRNKGNFPGRFSGRQFSNSRSEMNVSTLELGDSALYLCASSLAGTSAENTGELFFGEGSRLTVL.

V gene TRBV7-8 combines with J gene TRBJ1-1; possible D gene TRBD1, 5 bases. This CDR3 is 13 amino acids long. V lost 7 bases and J lost 6, with 15 bases in between. CDR1 SGHVS and CDR2 FQNEAQ come from the germline V gene. CDR3 loop: CASKPFGGAEAFF. CDR3 nucleotide sequence: TGTGCCAGCAAGCCATTCGGAGGGGCTGAAGCTTTCTTT.

The chain links TRBV19 to TRBJ1-3, with D unresolved. V was clipped by 3 bases and J by 4 bases, with 13 bases between them. The CDR3 extends over 15 amino acids. Germline lookup yields CDR1 LNHDA and CDR2 SQIVND (reference sequence). This CDR3 reads CASSMNILVGNTIYF. The CDR3 nucleotides read TGTGCCAGTAGTATGAATATACTCGTAGGAAACACCATATATTTT.

The chain carries TRBV5-1 and TRBJ2-3; 12 bases align to TRBD2. V lost 2 bases, J lost 4 bases, and 5 bases stayed unmatched. This CDR3 spans 16 amino acids. Germline CDR1 SGHRS, CDR2 YFSETQ. CDR3 region: CASSFGLAGYADTQYF. The CDR3 nucleotides read TGCGCCAGCAGCTTCGGACTAGCGGGATATGCAGATACGCAGTATTTT. Variable domain in full (rest from reference TRBV5-1 and TRBJ2-3): KAGVTQTPRYLIKTRGQQVTLSCSPISGHRSVSWYQQTPGQGLQFLFEYFSETQRNKGNFPGRFSGRQFSNSRSEMNVSTLELGDSALYLCASSFGLAGYADTQYFGPGTRLTVL.

This sequence joins TRBV14 and TRBJ1-1; no reliable D call. Germline CDR1 reads SGHDN; CDR2 reads FVKESK. Trimming shortened V by 4 bases and J by 3 bases, and 9 bases separated the two germline ends. This CDR3 has 13 residues. The CDR3: CASSPRVDTEAFF. DNA for the CDR3: TGTGCCAGCAGCCCCCGGGTAGACACTGAAGCTTTCTTT.

This clone was seen once. The chain combines TRBV13 with TRBJ1-1; D possibly corresponds to TRBD1 (5 bases). This CDR3 contains 14 residues. The germline CDR1 and CDR2 sequences are PRHDT and FYEKMQ (reference sequence). Deletions cut 6 bases from V and 5 bases from J, with 16 bases between. Here the CDR3 reads CASSWGGVGTEAFF. In DNA, the CDR3 is TGTGCCAGCAGTTGGGGGGGAGTGGGTACTGAAGCTTTCTTT.

This CDR3 reads CASSKARVPGVGYEQYF. The CDR3 region has the DNA TGTGCCAGCAGCAAAGCCAGGGTACCGGGAGTGGGGTACGAGCAGTACTTC. The chain recombines TRBV21-1 with TRBJ2-7; the table calls TRBD2, which could not be checked here. TRBV21-1 is a listed pseudogene. This CDR3 spans 17 amino acids.

J is TRBJ2-2 and V is TRBV7-2, with D perhaps TRBD1 (5 bases). V was clipped by 5 bases and J by 7 bases, with 17 bases between them. The CDR3 has 15 residues. CDR1 and CDR2 from the germline V gene are SGHTA and FQGNSA. The CDR3 spells CASSVTSWGHGELFF. The DNA of the CDR3 is TGTGCCAGCAGCGTTACCTCTTGGGGCCACGGGGAGCTGTTTTTT. Variable domain in full (rest from reference TRBV7-2 and TRBJ2-2): GAGVSQSPSNKVTEKGKDVELRCDPISGHTALYWYRQSLGQGLEFLIYFQGNSAPDKSGLPSDRFSAERTGGSVSTLTIQRTQQEDSAVYLCASSVTSWGHGELFFGEGSRLTVL.